Listed below are T cell receptor beta chains from one sample, sequenced in a study of T cell responses to AZD1222 COVID-19 vaccine. Measured with immunoSEQ multiplex PCR; TCRdb has only the in-frame clones, and not every one. The profile shows around 95,000 clones, about 90% of them singletons. This sample comprised peripheral blood, obtained on day 0 of MenACWY control vaccination. The receptors originated from an adult in good health. The CDR3 runs from the conserved cysteine through the conserved F or W. D genes are given only for firm matches. Where a row states a size, it is once, few, many or the class of an expanded clone; other rows omit it.

CDR3 protein,CDR3 DNA,V gene,D gene,J gene,clone size
CASSPDSTGGYGYTF,TGTGCCAGCAGCCCTGACTCGACAGGGGGCTATGGCTACACCTTC,TRBV7-6,TRBD1,TRBJ1-2,.
CATSFSGANVLTF,TGTGCCACCAGTTTCTCTGGGGCCAACGTCCTGACTTTC,TRBV24-1,.,TRBJ2-6,.
CASSLDQGNPYEQYF,TGTGCCAGTAGCTTAGACCAGGGGAATCCCTACGAGCAGTACTTC,TRBV19,.,TRBJ2-7,.
CASLTPQGAIGNTIYF,TGTGCCAGCCTTACTCCCCAGGGGGCGATCGGAAACACCATATATTTT,TRBV28,TRBD1,TRBJ1-3,.
CAIRTFSGANVLTF,TGTGCCATCAGAACCTTCTCTGGGGCCAACGTCCTGACTTTC,TRBV10-3,.,TRBJ2-6,.
CASSPPMTWGAAGELFF,TGTGCCAGCTCACCACCGATGACGTGGGGGGCTGCCGGGGAGCTGTTTTTT,TRBV18,.,TRBJ2-2,.
CSASSVEPLQDYEQYF,TGCAGTGCTAGTTCAGTGGAGCCCCTACAAGACTACGAGCAGTACTTC,TRBV20-1,.,TRBJ2-7,.
CASSPTGQDYGYTF,TGTGCCAGCAGTCCCACGGGACAGGACTATGGCTACACCTTC,TRBV6-5,TRBD1,TRBJ1-2,once
CASTRSEGYNSPLHF,TGTGCCAGCACACGGTCCGAGGGCTATAATTCACCCCTCCACTTT,TRBV11-2,.,TRBJ1-6,.
CASSTPGTGLGGYTF,TGTGCCAGCAGCACACCCGGGACAGGGTTGGGAGGCTACACCTTC,TRBV27,TRBD1,TRBJ1-2,.
CASSLPRGPADNYGYTF,TGTGCCAGCAGCTTACCGAGGGGTCCAGCCGATAACTATGGCTACACCTTC,TRBV7-2,.,TRBJ1-2,.
CASSFDSGVEQYF,TGTGCCAGCAGTTTCGACTCAGGGGTCGAGCAGTACTTC,TRBV12-3/TRBV12-4,.,TRBJ2-7,.
CASSLQGRADEQYF,TGTGCCAGCTCACTACAGGGGAGAGCCGACGAGCAGTACTTC,TRBV18,TRBD1,TRBJ2-7,few
CASSSPNEGHQPQHF,TGTGCCAGCAGTTCCCCTAACGAGGGGCACCAGCCCCAGCATTTT,TRBV28,.,TRBJ1-5,few
CASRPGQMNTEAFF,TGTGCCAGCAGACCGGGACAGATGAACACTGAAGCTTTCTTT,TRBV6-5,TRBD1,TRBJ1-1,.
CASSRDMTSGNTIYF,TGTGCCAGCAGTCGGGACATGACTTCTGGAAACACCATATATTTT,TRBV6-5,.,TRBJ1-3,.
CASSSRMLLNEQFF,TGTGCCAGCAGTTCCAGGATGCTCCTCAATGAGCAGTTCTTC,TRBV27,.,TRBJ2-1,.
CASSDQGANYGYTF,TGTGCCAGCAGTGACCAGGGGGCGAACTATGGCTACACCTTC,TRBV2,TRBD1,TRBJ1-2,.
CASSQAGVAKNIQYF,TGTGCCAGCAGCCAAGCCGGAGTAGCCAAAAACATTCAGTACTTC,TRBV3-1/TRBV3-2,.,TRBJ2-4,.
CSLTPGTSGVNEQFF,TGCAGCTTAACCCCGGGGACTAGCGGGGTCAATGAGCAGTTCTTC,TRBV29-1,TRBD2,TRBJ2-1,.